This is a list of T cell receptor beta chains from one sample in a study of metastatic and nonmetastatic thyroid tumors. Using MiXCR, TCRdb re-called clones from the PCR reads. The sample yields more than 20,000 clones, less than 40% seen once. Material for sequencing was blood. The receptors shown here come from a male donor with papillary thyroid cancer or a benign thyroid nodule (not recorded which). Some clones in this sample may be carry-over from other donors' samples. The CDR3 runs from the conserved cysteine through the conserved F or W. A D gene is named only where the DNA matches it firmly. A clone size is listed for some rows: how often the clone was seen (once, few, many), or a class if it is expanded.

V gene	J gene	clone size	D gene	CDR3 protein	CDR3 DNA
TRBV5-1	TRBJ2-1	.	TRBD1	CASSPEQGARSDEQFF	TGCGCCAGCAGCCCCGAACAGGGGGCAAGATCCGATGAGCAGTTCTTC
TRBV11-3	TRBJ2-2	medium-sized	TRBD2	CASSLDLAGRAGELFF	TGTGCCAGCAGCTTAGACCTAGCGGGACGGGCCGGGGAGCTGTTTTTT
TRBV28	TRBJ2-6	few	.	CASSFGSASGANVLTF	TGTGCCAGCAGTTTTGGATCAGCGTCTGGGGCCAACGTCCTGACTTTC
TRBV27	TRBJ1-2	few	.	CASSMQGNRRRINGYTF	TGTGCCAGCAGTATGCAGGGGAATCGGCGTAGAATCAATGGCTACACCTTC
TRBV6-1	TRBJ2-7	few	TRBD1	CASSELTGGSKQYF	TGTGCCAGCAGTGAACTGACAGGGGGTAGTAAGCAGTACTTC
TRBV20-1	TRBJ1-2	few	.	CSADPGLLYGYTF	TGCAGTGCCGACCCGGGACTCCTGTATGGCTACACCTTC
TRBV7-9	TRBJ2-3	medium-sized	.	CASSEAGTLLYMDTQYF	TGTGCCAGCTCCGAGGCCGGGACACTCCTTTACATGGATACGCAGTATTTT
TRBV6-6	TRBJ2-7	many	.	CASSYQDSYEQYF	TGTGCCAGCAGTTACCAGGACTCCTACGAGCAGTACTTC
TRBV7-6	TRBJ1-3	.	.	CASSSFRGEGNTIYF	TGTGCCAGCAGCTCCTTTAGGGGAGAAGGAAACACCATATATTTT
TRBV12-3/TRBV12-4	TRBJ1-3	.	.	CASSPVRPAPARNTIYF	TGTGCCAGCAGTCCGGTAAGGCCGGCCCCGGCAAGAAACACCATATATTTT
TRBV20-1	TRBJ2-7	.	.	CSARGPLRASSYEQYF	TGCAGTGCTAGAGGGCCCCTGCGGGCTTCCTCCTACGAGCAGTACTTC
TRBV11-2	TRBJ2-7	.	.	CASSPPEGSYEQYF	TGTGCCAGCAGCCCCCCAGAGGGATCCTACGAGCAGTACTTC
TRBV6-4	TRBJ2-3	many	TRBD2	CASRTPGLEVDTQYF	TGTGCCAGCCGAACGCCGGGACTAGAAGTCGATACGCAGTATTTT
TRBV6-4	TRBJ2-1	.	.	CASSDSSGYNEQFF	TGTGCCAGCAGTGACTCGAGCGGCTACAATGAGCAGTTCTTC
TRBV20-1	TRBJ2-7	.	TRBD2	CSARGTSGRYYEQYF	TGCAGTGCTAGAGGAACTAGCGGGAGATACTACGAGCAGTACTTC
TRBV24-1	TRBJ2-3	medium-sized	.	CATSDPGLVHTQYF	TGTGCCACCAGTGACCCCGGACTCGTTCATACGCAGTATTTT
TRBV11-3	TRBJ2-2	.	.	CASSLGTGELFF	TGTGCCAGCAGCTTAGGAACCGGGGAGCTGTTTTTT
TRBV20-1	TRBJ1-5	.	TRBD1	CSAPASRQGLNQPQHF	TGCAGTGCTCCCGCGAGTCGACAGGGACTCAATCAGCCCCAGCATTTT
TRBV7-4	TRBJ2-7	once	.	CASSLGDDRSYEQYF	TGTGCCAGCAGCTTAGGAGACGACCGATCCTACGAGCAGTACTTC